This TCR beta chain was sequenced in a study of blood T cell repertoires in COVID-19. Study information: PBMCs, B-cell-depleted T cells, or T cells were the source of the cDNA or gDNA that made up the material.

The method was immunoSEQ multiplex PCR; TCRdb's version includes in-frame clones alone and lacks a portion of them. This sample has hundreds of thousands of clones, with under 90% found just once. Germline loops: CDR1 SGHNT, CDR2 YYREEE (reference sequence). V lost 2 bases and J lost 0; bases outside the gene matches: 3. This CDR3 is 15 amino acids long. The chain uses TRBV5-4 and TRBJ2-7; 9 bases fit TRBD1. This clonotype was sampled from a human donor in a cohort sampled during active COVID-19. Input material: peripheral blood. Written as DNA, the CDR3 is TGTGCCAGCAGCTTAGACAGGGGGAACTCCTACGAGCAGTACTTC. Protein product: CASSLDRGNSYEQYF. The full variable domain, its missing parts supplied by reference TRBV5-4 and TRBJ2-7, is ETGVTQSPTHLIKTRGQQVTLRCSSQSGHNTVSWYQQALGQGPQFIFQYYREEENGRGNFPPRFSGLQFPNYSSELNVNALELDDSALYLCASSLDRGNSYEQYFGPGTRLTVT.